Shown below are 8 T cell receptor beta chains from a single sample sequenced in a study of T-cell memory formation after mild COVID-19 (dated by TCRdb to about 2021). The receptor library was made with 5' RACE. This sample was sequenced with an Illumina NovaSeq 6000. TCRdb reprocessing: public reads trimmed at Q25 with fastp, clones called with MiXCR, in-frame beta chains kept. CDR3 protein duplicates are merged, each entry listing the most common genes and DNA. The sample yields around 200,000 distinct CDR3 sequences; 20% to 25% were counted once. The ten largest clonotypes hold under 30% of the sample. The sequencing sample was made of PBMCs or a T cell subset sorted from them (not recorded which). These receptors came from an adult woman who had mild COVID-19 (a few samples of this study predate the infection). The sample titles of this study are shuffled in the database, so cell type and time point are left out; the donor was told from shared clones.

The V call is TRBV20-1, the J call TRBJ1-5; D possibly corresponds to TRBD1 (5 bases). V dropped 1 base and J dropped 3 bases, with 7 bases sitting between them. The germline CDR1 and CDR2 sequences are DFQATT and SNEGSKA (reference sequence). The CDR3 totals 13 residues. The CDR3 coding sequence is TGCAGTGCTAGAGCCAGGGACAATCAGCCCCAGCATTTT. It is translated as CSARARDNQPQHF.

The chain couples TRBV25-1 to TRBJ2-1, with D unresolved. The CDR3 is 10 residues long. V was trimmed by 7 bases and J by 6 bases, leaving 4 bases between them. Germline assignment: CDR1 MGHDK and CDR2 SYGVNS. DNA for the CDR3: TGTGCCAGCAAGGGCAATGAGCAGTTCTTC. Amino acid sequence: CASKGNEQFF.

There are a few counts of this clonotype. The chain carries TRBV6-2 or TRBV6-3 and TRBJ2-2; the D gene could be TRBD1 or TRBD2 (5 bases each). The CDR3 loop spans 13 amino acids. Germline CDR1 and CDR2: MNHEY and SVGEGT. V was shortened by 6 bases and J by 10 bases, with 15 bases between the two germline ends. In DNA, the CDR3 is TGTGCCAGCAGGAAGGGACCGGTCGAGGAGCTGTTTTTT. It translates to CASRKGPVEELFF.

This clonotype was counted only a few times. The CDR3 region is CASSYSRDSDHSYNEQFF. The CDR3 bases are TGTGCCAGCAGTTACTCGAGGGACAGCGACCACTCCTACAATGAGCAGTTCTTC. The gene calls are TRBV6-2 or TRBV6-3 and TRBJ2-1, with 7 bases matching TRBD1. The CDR3 is made up of 18 amino acids. V dropped 0 bases and J dropped 0; count of bases not matched to a gene: 8. The germline gives CDR1 MNHEY, CDR2 SVGEGT.

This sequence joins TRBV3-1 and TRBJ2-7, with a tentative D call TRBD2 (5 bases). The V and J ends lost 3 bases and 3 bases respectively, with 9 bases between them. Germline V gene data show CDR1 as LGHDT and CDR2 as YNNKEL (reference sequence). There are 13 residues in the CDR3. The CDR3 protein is CASSQGSDYEQYF. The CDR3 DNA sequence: TGTGCCAGCAGCCAGGGTAGCGACTACGAGCAGTACTTC.

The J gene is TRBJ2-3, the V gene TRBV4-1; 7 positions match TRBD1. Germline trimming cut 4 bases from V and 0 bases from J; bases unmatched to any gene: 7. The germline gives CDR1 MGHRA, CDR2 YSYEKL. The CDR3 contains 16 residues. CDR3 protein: CASSLGTAPSTDTQYF. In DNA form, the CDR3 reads TGCGCCAGCAGCCTCGGGACAGCACCTAGCACAGATACGCAGTATTTT.

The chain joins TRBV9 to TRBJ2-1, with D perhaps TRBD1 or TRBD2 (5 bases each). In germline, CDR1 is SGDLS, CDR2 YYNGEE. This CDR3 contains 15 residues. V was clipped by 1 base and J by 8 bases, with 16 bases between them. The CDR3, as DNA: TGTGCCAGCAGCGTACGGGTCTCGTTGGGGGATGAGCAGTTCTTC. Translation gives CASSVRVSLGDEQFF.

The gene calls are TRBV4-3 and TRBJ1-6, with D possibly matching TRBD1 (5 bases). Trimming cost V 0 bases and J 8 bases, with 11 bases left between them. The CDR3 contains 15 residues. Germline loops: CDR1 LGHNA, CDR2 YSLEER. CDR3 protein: CASSQDRGMDSPLHF. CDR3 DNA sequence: TGCGCCAGCAGCCAAGATAGGGGTATGGATTCACCCCTCCACTTT.